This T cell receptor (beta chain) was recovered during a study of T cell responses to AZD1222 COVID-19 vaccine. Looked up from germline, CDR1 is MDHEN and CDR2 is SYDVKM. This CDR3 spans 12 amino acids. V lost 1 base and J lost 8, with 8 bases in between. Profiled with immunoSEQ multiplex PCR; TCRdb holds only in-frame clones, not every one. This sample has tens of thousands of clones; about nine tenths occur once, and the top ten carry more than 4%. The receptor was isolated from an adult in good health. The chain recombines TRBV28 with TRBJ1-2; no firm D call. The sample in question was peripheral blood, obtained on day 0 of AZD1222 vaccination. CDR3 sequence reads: CASSLFGRGYTF. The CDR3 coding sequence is TGTGCCAGCAGTTTATTTGGCAGGGGCTACACCTTC.